The present T cell receptor (beta chain) was sequenced within a study of beta chain features in type 1 diabetes. For the study at large: Healthy donors and patients had similar age, gender and cell yields.

Study results and caveats: Sequencing of cDNA might inflate the share of cells that strongly express TCR. Among patients with Type 1 diabetes, TCRB CDR3s were moderately but significantly shorter in every one of the four CD4+ subsets.

From germline, CDR1 is SQVTM and CDR2 ANQGSEA. The CDR3 has 15 amino acids. Losses at the gene ends were 0 bases for V and 4 bases for J; bases not matched to a gene: 2. A heparinised blood draw that averaged roughly 120 mL was obtained once from each donor. Comments on this clone: Its antigen remains unidentified.

The authors reverse transcribed all of the isolated RNA, so sequencing captured expressed TCRB transcripts. Generated by immunoSEQ multiplex PCR, the TCRdb table keeps only in-frame clones and is missing some. The table includes 600,000 to 700,000 clones, about an eighth detected once. The chain combines TRBV29-1 with TRBJ2-3; 12 bases are a match to TRBD1. This TCR was recovered from a man younger than 30 with type 1 diabetes. The sequencing sample was made of naive CD4+ T cells from blood. For the CDR3, the DNA is TGCAGCGTTGAAGATCGGGACAGGGGGCCAGATACGCAGTATTTT. Residues: CSVEDRDRGPDTQYF.